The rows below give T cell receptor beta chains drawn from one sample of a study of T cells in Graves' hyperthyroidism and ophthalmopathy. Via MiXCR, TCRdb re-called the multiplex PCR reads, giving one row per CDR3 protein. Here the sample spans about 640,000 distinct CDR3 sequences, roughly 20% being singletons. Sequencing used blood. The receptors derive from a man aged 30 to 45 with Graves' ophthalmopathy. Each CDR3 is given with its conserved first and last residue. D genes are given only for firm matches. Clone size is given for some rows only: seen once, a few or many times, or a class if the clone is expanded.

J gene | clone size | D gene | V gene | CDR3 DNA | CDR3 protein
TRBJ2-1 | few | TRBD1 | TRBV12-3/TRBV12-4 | TGTGCCAGCAGTTTAGCGGGGGTCGGGACAGGGAGCCATGAGCAGTTCTTC | CASSLAGVGTGSHEQFF
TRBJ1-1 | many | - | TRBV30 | TGTGCCTGGAATCGGGGGCTTGAAGCTTTCTTT | CAWNRGLEAFF
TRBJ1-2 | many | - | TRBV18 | TGTGCCAGCTCACTCGAGACTTATGGCTACACCTTC | CASSLETYGYTF
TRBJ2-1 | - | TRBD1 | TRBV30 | TGTGCCTGGAGTCCCGGGACAGGGGGGATTAATGAGCAGTTCTTC | CAWSPGTGGINEQFF
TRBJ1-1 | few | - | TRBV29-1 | TGCAGCGTAGTTACAGGTGAAGCTTTCTTT | CSVVTGEAFF
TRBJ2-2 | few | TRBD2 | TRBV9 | TGTGCCAGCAGCGTAAGAGGAGCGGGAGGGTCCACCGGGGAGCTGTTTTTT | CASSVRGAGGSTGELFF
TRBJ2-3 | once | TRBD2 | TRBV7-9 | TGTGCCAGCAGCCCTTCTAGCGGGAGCTATATAGATACGCAGTATTTT | CASSPSSGSYIDTQYF
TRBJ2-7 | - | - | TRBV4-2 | TGTACCAGCAGCCAAGGGGGGCGGGACGAGCAGTACTTC | CTSSQGGRDEQYF
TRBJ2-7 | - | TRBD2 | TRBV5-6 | TGTGCCAGCAGCTTGGCCCTTAGCGGGCGAGCCTACGAGCAGTACTTC | CASSLALSGRAYEQYF
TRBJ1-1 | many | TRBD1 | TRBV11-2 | TGTGCCAGCAGCTTCGGCGGACAGGGGTCGAGCACTGAAGCTTTCTTT | CASSFGGQGSSTEAFF
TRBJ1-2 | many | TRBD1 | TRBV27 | TGTGCCAGCAGTTTCAACAGGGGAGCTAGTATGCGCTACACCTTC | CASSFNRGASMRYTF
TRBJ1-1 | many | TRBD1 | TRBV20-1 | TGCAGTGCTAGAGGGATAGGGACAGGGGGCTTGGGGAACACTGAAGCTTTCTTT | CSARGIGTGGLGNTEAFF
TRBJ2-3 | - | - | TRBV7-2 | TGTGCCAGCAGCTTAGCCCCTAGAAGAACAGATACGCAGTATTTT | CASSLAPRRTDTQYF
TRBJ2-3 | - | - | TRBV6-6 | TGTGCCAGCAGTTACAAACAGGGACACACAGATACGCAGTATTTT | CASSYKQGHTDTQYF
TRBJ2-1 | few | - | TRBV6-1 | TGTGCCAGCATAGCTTACAATGAGCAGTTCTTC | CASIAYNEQFF
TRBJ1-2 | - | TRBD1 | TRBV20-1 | TGCAGTGCTACCTGGGACAGGGTTCGCGGCTACACCTTC | CSATWDRVRGYTF
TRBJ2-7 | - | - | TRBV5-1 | TGCGCCAGCAGCGGAGGACAGGGCCGCCGGGGGGGAGAGCAGTACTTC | CASSGGQGRRGGEQYF
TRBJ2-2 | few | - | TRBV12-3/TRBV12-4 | TGTGCCAGCACCCTTGGGCTTGCGGGACTTACGAACACCGGGGAGCTGTTTTTT | CASTLGLAGLTNTGELFF
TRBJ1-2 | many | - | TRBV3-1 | TGTGCCAGCACCCCAGGGACTTCGGGGCTGGGCTACACCTTC | CASTPGTSGLGYTF
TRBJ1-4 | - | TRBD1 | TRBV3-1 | TGTGCCAGCAGCCAAGCCAGACAGGGGGCAGGGACTAATGAAAAACTGTTTTTT | CASSQARQGAGTNEKLFF
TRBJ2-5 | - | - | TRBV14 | TGTGCCAGCAGCCAGATGGGGACAAACTTC | CASSQMGTNF
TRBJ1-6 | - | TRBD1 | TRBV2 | TGTGCCAGCGAGGGGACAGGGGGATATAATTCACCCCTCCACTTT | CASEGTGGYNSPLHF
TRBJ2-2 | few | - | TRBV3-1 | TGTGCCAGCAGTAACTCACTAGCCGCCGGGGAGCTGTTTTTT | CASSNSLAAGELFF
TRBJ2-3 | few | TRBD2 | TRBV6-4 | TGTGCCAGCAGTTACTGGACTAGCGGTCGGGATACGCAGTATTTT | CASSYWTSGRDTQYF
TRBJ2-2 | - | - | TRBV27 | TGTGCCAGCAGTTTGCGGGACAGAGCGATTACCGGGGAGCTGTTTTTT | CASSLRDRAITGELFF
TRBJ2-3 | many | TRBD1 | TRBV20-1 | TGCAGTGCTAGAGATGGCGCAGGGGGCAGGATAGATACGCAGTATTTT | CSARDGAGGRIDTQYF
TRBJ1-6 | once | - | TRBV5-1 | TGCGCCAGCAGCTTGGATATTACAGGGTCGAATTCACCCCTCCACTTT | CASSLDITGSNSPLHF
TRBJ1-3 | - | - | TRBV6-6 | TGTGCCAGCAGTTACTCGACGGGGGGAGGAAACACCATATATTTT | CASSYSTGGGNTIYF
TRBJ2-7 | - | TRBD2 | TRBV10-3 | TGTGCCATCAGTGAGTCTATGGGCGGGAGTTTCGAGCAGTACTTC | CAISESMGGSFEQYF
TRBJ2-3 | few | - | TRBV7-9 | TGTGCCAGCAGCTTAGCTCAAACAGATACGCAGTATTTT | CASSLAQTDTQYF
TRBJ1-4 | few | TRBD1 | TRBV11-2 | TGTGCCAGCAGCTTAGACCAGACAGGGTCCAATGAAAAACTGTTTTTT | CASSLDQTGSNEKLFF
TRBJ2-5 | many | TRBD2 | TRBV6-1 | TGTGCCAGCAGTGCCCAAGGACTAGCGGGAGCCCAAGAGACCCAGTACTTC | CASSAQGLAGAQETQYF
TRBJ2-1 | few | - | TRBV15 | TGTGCCACCAGCAGAGAGAGGAGCTCCTACAATGAGCAGTTCTTC | CATSRERSSYNEQFF
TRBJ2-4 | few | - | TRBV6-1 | TGTGCCAGCAGTGAAGGGCCCGAGGTGGGGTACTTGGCCAAAAACATTCAGTACTTC | CASSEGPEVGYLAKNIQYF
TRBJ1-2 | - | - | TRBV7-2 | TGTGCCAGCAGCCCCCACAGAAACTATGGCTACACCTTC | CASSPHRNYGYTF
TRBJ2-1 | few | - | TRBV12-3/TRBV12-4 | TGTGCCAGCAGTTTAACTAGGACCGAGCAGTTCTTC | CASSLTRTEQFF
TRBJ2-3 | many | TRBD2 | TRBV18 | TGTGCCAGCTCACCGGGACTAGCGGGATCGGATACGCAGTATTTT | CASSPGLAGSDTQYF
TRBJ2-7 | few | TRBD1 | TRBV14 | TGTGCCAGCAGCCAAGGACAGGGAGACGAGCAGTACTTC | CASSQGQGDEQYF
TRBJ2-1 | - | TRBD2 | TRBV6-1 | TGTGCCAGCAGCCCACTAGCGGGAGCAGGGTATGAGCAGTTCTTC | CASSPLAGAGYEQFF
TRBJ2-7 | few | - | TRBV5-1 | TGCGCCAGCAGCTTGCAGGCAGGGGCCTACGAGCAGTACTTC | CASSLQAGAYEQYF
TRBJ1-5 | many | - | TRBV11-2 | TGTGCCAGCAGCTTAGATTTGGGGCAGCCCCAGCATTTT | CASSLDLGQPQHF
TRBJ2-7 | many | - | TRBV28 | TGTGCCAGCAGTTTATTTTTAACAGGATCTGAGGACGAGCAGTACTTC | CASSLFLTGSEDEQYF
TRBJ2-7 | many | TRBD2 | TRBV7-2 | TGTGCCAGCACCATCGGGGGGGTCTCCTACGAGCAGTACTTC | CASTIGGVSYEQYF
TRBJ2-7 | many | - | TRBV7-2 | TGTGCCAGCAGCTTATCCCCTGCAGGCTCCTACGAGCAGTACTTC | CASSLSPAGSYEQYF
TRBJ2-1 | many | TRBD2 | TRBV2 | TGTGCCAGCAGAGGATCGCGGGAGGGCCTCAATGAGCAGTTCTTC | CASRGSREGLNEQFF
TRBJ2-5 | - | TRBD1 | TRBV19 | TGTGCCAGTGGACAAGGGACAGTACAAGAGACCCAGTACTTC | CASGQGTVQETQYF
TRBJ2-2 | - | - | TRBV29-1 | TGCAGTGCAGGACGCACCGGGGAGCTGTTTTTT | CSAGRTGELFF
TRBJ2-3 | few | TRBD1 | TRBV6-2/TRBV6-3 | TGTGCCAGCAGTAAGGACAGGGGGCCTCCCGGAGGGGATACGCAGTATTTT | CASSKDRGPPGGDTQYF
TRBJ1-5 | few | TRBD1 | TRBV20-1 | TGCAGTGCTAGAGATGAACAGGGGGTTGGCAATCAGCCCCAGCATTTT | CSARDEQGVGNQPQHF
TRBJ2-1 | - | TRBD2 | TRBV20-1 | TGCAGTGCTTCCCGGAGAGGAGCGGGGGGTTACAATGAGCAGTTCTTC | CSASRRGAGGYNEQFF
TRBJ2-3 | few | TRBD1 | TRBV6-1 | TGTGCCAGCGGGGACAGGGTGACAGATACGCAGTATTTT | CASGDRVTDTQYF
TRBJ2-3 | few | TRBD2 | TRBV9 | TGTGCCAGCAGCGCCGGGACTAGTGGAAATACGCAGTATTTT | CASSAGTSGNTQYF
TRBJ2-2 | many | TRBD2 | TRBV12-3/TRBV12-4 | TGTGCCAGCAGTTCCCGGACTAGTGGGGCGATCGGGGAGCTGTTTTTT | CASSSRTSGAIGELFF
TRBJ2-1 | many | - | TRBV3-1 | TGTGCCAGCAGCCAGAGGAGAGGGCCCTACAATGAGCAGTTCTTC | CASSQRRGPYNEQFF
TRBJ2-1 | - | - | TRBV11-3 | TGTGCCAGCAGCTTAGATCGATACGGGAGCAGGAATGAGCAGTTCTTC | CASSLDRYGSRNEQFF